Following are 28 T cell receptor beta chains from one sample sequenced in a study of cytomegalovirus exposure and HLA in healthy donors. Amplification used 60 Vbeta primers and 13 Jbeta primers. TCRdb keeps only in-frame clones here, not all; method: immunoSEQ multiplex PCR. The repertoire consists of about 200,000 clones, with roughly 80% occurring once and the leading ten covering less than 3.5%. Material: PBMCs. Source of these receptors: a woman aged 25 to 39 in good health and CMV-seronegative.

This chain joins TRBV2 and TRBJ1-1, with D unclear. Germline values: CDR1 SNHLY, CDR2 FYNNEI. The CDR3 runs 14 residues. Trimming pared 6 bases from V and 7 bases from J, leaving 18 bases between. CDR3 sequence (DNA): TGTGCCAGCAGCCCCCACGTGGTGGAGGGTGAAGCTTTCTTT. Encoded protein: CASSPHVVEGEAFF.

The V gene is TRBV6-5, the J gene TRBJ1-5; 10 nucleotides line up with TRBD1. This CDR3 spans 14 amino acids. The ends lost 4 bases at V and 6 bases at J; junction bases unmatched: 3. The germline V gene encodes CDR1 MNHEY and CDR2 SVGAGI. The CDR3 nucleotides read TGTGCCAGCAGTTGGGGGACAGGGGTTCAGCCCCAGCATTTT. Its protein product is CASSWGTGVQPQHF.

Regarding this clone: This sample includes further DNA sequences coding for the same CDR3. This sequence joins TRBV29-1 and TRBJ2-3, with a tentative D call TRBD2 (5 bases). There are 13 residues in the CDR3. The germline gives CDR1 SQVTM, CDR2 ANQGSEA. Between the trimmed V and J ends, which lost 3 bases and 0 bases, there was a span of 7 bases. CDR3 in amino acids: CSVEGGSTDTQYF. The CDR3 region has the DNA TGCAGCGTTGAGGGCGGGAGCACAGATACGCAGTATTTT.

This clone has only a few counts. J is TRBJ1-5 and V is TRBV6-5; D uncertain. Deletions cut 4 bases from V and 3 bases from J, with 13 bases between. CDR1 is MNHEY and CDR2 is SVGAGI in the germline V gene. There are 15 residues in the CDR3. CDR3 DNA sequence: TGTGCCAGCAGTTCCTCCCCCGTGGCCAATCAGCCCCAGCATTTT. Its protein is CASSSSPVANQPQHF.

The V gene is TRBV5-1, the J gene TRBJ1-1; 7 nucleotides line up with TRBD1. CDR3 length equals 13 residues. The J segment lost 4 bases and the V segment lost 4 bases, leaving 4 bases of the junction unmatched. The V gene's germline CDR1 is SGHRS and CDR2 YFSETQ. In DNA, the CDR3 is TGCGCCAGCAGCACACAGGGGTTCACTGAAGCTTTCTTT. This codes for CASSTQGFTEAFF.

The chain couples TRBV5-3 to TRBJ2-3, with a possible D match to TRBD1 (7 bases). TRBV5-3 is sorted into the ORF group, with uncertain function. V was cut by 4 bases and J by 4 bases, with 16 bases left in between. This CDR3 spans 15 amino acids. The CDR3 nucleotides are TGTGCCAGAAGCCCGCAGGGGGGTCTACCAGATACGCAGTATTTT. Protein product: CARSPQGGLPDTQYF.

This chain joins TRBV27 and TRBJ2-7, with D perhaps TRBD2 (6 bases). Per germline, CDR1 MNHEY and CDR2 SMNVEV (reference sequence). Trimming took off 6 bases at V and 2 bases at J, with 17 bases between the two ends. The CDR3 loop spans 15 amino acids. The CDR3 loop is CASREGWRDTYEQYF. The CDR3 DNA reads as TGTGCCAGCAGAGAAGGATGGCGGGATACCTACGAGCAGTACTTC.

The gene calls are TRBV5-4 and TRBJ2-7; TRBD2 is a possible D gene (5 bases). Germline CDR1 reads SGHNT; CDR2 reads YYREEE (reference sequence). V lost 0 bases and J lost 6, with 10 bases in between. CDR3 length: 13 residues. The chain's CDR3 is CASSLGLASEQYF. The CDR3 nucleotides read TGTGCCAGCAGCTTGGGGCTAGCAAGCGAGCAGTACTTC.

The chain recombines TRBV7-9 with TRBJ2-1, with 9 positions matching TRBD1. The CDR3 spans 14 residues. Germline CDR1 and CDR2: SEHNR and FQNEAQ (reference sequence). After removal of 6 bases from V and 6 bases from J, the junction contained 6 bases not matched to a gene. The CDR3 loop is CASSRTGVSNEQFF. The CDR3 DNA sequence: TGTGCCAGCAGTCGGACAGGGGTGAGCAATGAGCAGTTCTTC.

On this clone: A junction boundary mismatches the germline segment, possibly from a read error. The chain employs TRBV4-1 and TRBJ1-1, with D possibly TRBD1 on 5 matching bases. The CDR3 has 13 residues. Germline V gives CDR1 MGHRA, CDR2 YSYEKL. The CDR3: CASSQGGGRAWAF. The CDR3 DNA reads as TGCGCCAGCAGCCAAGGCGGGGGACGTGCGTGGGCTTTT.

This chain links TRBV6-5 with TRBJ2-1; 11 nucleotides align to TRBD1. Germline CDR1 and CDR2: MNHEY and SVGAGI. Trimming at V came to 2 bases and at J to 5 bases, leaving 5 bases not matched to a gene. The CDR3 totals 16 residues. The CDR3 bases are TGTGCCAGCAGTTACACCGGGACAGGGGGAAACAATGAGCAGTTCTTC. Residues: CASSYTGTGGNNEQFF.

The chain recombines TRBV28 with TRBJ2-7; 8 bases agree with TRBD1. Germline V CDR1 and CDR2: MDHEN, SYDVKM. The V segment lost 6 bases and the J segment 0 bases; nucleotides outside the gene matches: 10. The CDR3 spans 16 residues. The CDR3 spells CASRPRWDRSSYEQYF. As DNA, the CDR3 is TGTGCCAGCAGACCCCGATGGGACAGGAGCTCCTACGAGCAGTACTTC. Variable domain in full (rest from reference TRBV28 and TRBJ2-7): DVKVTQSSRYLVKRTGEKVFLECVQDMDHENMFWYRQDPGLGLRLIYFSYDVKMKEKGDIPEGYSVSREKKERFSLILESASTNQTSMYLCASRPRWDRSSYEQYFGPGTRLTVT.

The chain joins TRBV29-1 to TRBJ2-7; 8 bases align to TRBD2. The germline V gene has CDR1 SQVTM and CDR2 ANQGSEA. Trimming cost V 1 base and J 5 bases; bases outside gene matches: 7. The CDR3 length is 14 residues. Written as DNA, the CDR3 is TGCAGCGTTGAAGGTGATAGCGGGAAACACGAGCAGTACTTC. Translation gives CSVEGDSGKHEQYF.

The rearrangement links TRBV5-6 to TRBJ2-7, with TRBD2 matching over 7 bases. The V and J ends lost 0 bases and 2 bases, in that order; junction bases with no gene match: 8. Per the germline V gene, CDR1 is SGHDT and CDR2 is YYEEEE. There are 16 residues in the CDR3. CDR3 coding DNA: TGTGCCAGCAGCTTGGGACCGGGGGGACTCCCCTACGAGCAGTACTTC. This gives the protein CASSLGPGGLPYEQYF.

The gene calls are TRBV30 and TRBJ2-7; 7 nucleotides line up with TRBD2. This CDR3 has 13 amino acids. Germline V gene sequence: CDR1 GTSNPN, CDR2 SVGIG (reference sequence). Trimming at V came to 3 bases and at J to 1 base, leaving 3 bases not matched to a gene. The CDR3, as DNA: TGTGCCTGGAGGGGGGGGACTTCCTACGAGCAGTACTTC. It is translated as CAWRGGTSYEQYF.

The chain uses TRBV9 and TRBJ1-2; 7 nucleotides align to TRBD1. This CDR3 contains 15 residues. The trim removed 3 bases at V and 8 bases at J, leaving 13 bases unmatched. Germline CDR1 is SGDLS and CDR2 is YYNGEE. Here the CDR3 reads CASSEGATPTQGYTF. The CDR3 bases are TGTGCCAGCAGCGAGGGGGCCACCCCGACGCAAGGCTACACCTTC.

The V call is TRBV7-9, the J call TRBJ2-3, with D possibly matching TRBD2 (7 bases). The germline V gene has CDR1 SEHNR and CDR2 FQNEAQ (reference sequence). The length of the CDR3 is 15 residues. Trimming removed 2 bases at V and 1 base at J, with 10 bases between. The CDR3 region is CASSLRGGRTDTQYF. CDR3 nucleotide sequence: TGTGCCAGCAGCTTAAGGGGGGGTCGCACAGATACGCAGTATTTT.

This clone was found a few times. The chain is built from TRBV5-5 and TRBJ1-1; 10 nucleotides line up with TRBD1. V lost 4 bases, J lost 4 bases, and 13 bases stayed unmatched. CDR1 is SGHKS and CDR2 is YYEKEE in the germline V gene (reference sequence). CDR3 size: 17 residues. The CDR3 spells CASSRTGTGVSGTEAFF. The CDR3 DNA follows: TGTGCCAGCAGCCGAACCGGGACAGGGGTTTCTGGCACTGAAGCTTTCTTT.

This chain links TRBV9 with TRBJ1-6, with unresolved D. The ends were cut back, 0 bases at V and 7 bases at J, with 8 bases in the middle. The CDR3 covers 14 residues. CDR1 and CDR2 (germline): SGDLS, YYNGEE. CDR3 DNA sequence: TGTGCCAGCAGCGTAGCCCTTTTAAATTCACCCCTCCACTTT. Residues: CASSVALLNSPLHF.

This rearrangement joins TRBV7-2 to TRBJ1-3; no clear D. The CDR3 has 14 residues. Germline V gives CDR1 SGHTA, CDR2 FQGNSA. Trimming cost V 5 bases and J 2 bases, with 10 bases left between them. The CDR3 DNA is TGTGCCAGCAGCGCCGCCGGGGCTGGAAACACCATATATTTT. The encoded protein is CASSAAGAGNTIYF.

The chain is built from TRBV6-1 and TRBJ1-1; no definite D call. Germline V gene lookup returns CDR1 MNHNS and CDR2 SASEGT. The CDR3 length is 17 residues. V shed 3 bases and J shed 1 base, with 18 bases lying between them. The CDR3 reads CASSDGRRRLWNTEAFF. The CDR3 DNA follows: TGTGCCAGCAGTGACGGACGGAGGAGGCTTTGGAACACTGAAGCTTTCTTT.

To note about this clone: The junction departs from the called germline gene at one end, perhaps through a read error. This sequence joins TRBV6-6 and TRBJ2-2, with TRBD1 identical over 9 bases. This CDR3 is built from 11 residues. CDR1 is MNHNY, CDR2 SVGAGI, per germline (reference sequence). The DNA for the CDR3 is TGTGCCAGCAGCCTGACAGGGGGGCTGTTTTTT. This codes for CASSLTGGLFF.

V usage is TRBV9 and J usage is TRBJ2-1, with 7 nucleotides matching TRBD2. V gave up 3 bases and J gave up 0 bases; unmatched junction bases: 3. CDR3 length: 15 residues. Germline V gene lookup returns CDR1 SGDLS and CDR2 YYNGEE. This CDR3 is CASSGSGNSYNEQFF. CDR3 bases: TGTGCCAGCAGCGGCAGCGGGAACTCCTACAATGAGCAGTTCTTC.

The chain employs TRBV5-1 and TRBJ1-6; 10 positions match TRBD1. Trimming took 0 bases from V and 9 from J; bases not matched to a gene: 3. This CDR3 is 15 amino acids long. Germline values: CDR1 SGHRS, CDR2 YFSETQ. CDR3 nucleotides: TGCGCCAGCAGCTTGGGGGACAGGGGCGGTTCACCCCTCCACTTT. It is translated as CASSLGDRGGSPLHF.

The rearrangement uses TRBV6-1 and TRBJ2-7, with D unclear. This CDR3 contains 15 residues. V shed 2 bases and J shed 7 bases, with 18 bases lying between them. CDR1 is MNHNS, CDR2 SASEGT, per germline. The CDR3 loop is CASSELTSWALEQYF. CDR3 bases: TGTGCCAGCAGTGAATTAACATCTTGGGCCTTGGAGCAGTACTTC.

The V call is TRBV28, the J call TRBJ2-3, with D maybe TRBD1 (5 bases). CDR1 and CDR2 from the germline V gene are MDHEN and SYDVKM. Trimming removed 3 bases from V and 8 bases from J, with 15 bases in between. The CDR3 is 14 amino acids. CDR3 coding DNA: TGTGCCAGCAGTTTTACTAACAGGCTGTTTACGCAGTATTTT. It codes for CASSFTNRLFTQYF.

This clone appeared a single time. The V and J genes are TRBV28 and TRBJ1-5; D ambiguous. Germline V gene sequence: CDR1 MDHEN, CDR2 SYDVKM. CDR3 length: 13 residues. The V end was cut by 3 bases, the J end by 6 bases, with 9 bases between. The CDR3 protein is CASSFVVSQPQHF. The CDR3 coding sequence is TGTGCCAGCAGTTTTGTGGTGAGTCAGCCCCAGCATTTT.

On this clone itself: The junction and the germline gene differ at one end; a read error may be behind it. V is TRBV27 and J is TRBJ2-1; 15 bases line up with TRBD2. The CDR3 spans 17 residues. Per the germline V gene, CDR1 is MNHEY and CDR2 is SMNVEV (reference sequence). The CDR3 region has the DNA TGTGCCAGCAGACCCGGACTAGCGGGGGGGCCCTACAATGAGCAGCTCTTC. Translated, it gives CASRPGLAGGPYNEQLF.